The T cell receptor (beta chain) described here comes from a study of PD-1 blockade in mismatch repair-deficient tumors (dated by TCRdb to the late 2010s). For context, the study as a whole: Between late 2013 and late 2016, 86 consecutive patients with some twelve mismatch repair-deficient cancer types, all previously treated and progressing, were enrolled in the trial. Tumor-associated T cell clones in the peripheral blood of patients responding to PD-1 blockade were tracked using deep sequencing of TCR CDR3 regions. Beyond this particular receptor, the publication reports: Rapid expansion after pembrolizumab followed by contraction, generally before radiologic responses, was shown by tumor-resident clones, which were often undetectable in blood before treatment.

The CDR3 runs 14 residues from the cysteine to the phenylalanine. Only the CDR3 DNA is retained, 42 bases long and in frame from the first base. Via the germline V gene (reference sequence), CDR1 is MNHNY and CDR2 SVGAGI. V and J are truncated by 6 bases and 1 base respectively, leaving an intervening sequence of 12 bases. For every enrolled patient, mismatch repair deficiency was confirmed by either polymerase chain reaction or immunohistochemistry. TCR sequencing was performed for three patients who responded to pembrolizumab therapy. The phase II trial prospectively evaluated PD-1 blockade with pembrolizumab in advanced mismatch repair-deficient cancers, independent of tissue of origin. Peripheral blood T cell samples were gathered serially, both before PD-1 blockade started and at multiple time points afterward. Blood sampling time points were reported as weeks after the first dose of pembrolizumab.

The library was prepared using the immunoSEQ multiplex PCR assay. TCRdb obtained this table from immuneACCESS and retained in-frame rearrangements with V and J assigned. These tables miss some clones; where compared with another copy, unresolved V genes account for less than half of the shortfall, and the remainder is unexplained. Within this sample are 30,000 to 45,000 clones, with 65% to 85% of them counted one time only. Clones ranked in the top ten supply 1% to 1.4% of the sample. Note on this clone: Its antigen target is currently unknown. Nothing much larger sits one base from this clone, and base qualities are not available.

The rearrangement combines TRBV6-6 with TRBJ1-1, with TRBD1 perhaps the D gene, on 5 matching bases. This TCR derives from an adult with mismatch repair-deficient cancer. The sample in question was PBMCs, obtained 38 to 40 weeks after starting pembrolizumab. The CDR3 protein sequence reads: CASRLTARNTEAFF. The nucleotides are TGTGCCAGCAGATTGACAGCGAGGAACACTGAAGCTTTCTTT.